Presented here are 21 T cell receptor beta chains from one specimen sequenced in a study of blood T cell repertoires in COVID-19. Sequenced by immunoSEQ multiplex PCR; TCRdb stores in-frame clones only, minus some. The sample consists of approximately 140,000 clones, about 88% of them appearing once. The sequenced material came from PBMCs or T cells enriched from blood (not recorded which). Every receptor here comes from a man between 35 and 55 years old with acute COVID-19.

The J gene is TRBJ2-5, the V gene TRBV19; tentative D call: TRBD2 (6 bases). Germline values: CDR1 LNHDA, CDR2 SQIVND (reference sequence). The V end lost 9 bases, the J end lost 5 bases, and 19 bases lay between the germline ends. There are 14 residues in the CDR3. The CDR3 is CASSPWGGWETQYF. In nucleotides, the CDR3 is TGTGCCAGCTCGCCCTGGGGAGGTTGGGAGACCCAGTACTTC.

The chain has TRBV2 and TRBJ1-6, with D hard to call. The V end was cut by 3 bases, the J end by 2 bases, with 8 bases between. This CDR3 spans 15 amino acids. Germline assignment: CDR1 SNHLY and CDR2 FYNNEI. CDR3 bases: TGTGCCAGCAGTGAGTCAGCGGCCTATAATTCACCCCTCCACTTT. Translation gives CASSESAAYNSPLHF.

The chain has TRBV27 and TRBJ1-1; TRBD1 is a possible D gene (5 bases). CDR3 length equals 14 residues. The V end was cut by 2 bases, the J end by 1 base, with 8 bases between. Germline-derived CDR1 and CDR2 are MNHEY and SMNVEV (reference sequence). The CDR3 region is CASSLGGTNTEAFF. For the CDR3, the DNA is TGTGCCAGCAGTTTAGGAGGGACGAACACTGAAGCTTTCTTT.

This clone has just one count. This sequence joins TRBV2 and TRBJ2-1; the D gene is possibly TRBD1 (6 bases). Germline CDR1 reads SNHLY; CDR2 reads FYNNEI. This CDR3 comprises 19 residues. V lost 7 bases and J lost 6, with 31 bases in between. The CDR3 sequence: CASTSIGDTRNKLGNEQFF. CDR3 bases: TGTGCCAGCACTTCCATAGGGGACACCCGAAATAAGCTCGGCAATGAGCAGTTCTTC.

This chain joins TRBV27 and TRBJ1-1; 7 nucleotides match TRBD1. Looked up from germline, CDR1 is MNHEY and CDR2 is SMNVEV (reference sequence). The CDR3 totals 13 residues. J gave up 1 base and V 4 bases, and 0 bases lay outside the gene matches. The CDR3 sequence: CASSYRGNTEAFF. The CDR3, as DNA: TGTGCCAGCAGTTACAGGGGGAACACTGAAGCTTTCTTT.

V usage is TRBV3-1 (or the pseudogene TRBV3-2) and J usage is TRBJ2-1; 10 positions agree with TRBD2. The J segment lost 6 bases and the V segment lost 8 bases, leaving 7 bases of the junction unmatched. CDR3 length: 14 amino acids. Germline V gene sequence: CDR1 LGHDT, CDR2 YNNKEL (reference sequence). The CDR3 sequence: CASRGLASPNEQFF. CDR3 sequence (DNA): TGTGCCAGCCGGGGACTAGCGTCCCCCAATGAGCAGTTCTTC.

This chain links TRBV6-5 with TRBJ1-5; 8 bases align to TRBD1. The CDR3 spans 14 residues. Trimming took 10 bases from V and 4 from J; bases not matched to a gene: 9. CDR1 MNHEY and CDR2 SVGAGI come from the germline V gene. The CDR3 nucleotides are TGTGCCACCCCCGGGACAGGCCTAAATCAGCCCCAGCATTTT. This translates into CATPGTGLNQPQHF.

This chain connects TRBV10-2 to TRBJ2-1, with 7 nucleotides matching TRBD2. The CDR3 totals 17 residues. Germline CDR1 reads WSHSY; CDR2 reads SAAADI. Trimming removed 8 bases from V and 1 base from J; junction bases left unmatched: 14. CDR3 DNA sequence: TGCGCCAGCGGGGCCTCGGGAGCGGGGTTTTCCTACAATGAGCAGTTCTTC. Protein: CASGASGAGFSYNEQFF.

The V gene is TRBV28, the J gene TRBJ2-7; 7 bases are a match to TRBD2. Germline V gene data show CDR1 as MDHEN and CDR2 as SYDVKM. After removal of 3 bases from V and 4 bases from J, the junction contained 12 bases not matched to a gene. The CDR3 spans 16 residues. This CDR3 is CASSLGGIGQGYEQYF. The CDR3, as DNA: TGTGCCAGCAGTTTGGGAGGGATCGGACAAGGTTACGAGCAGTACTTC. Based on the CDR3 plus reference TRBV28 and TRBJ2-7, the full variable domain is DVKVTQSSRYLVKRTGEKVFLECVQDMDHENMFWYRQDPGLGLRLIYFSYDVKMKEKGDIPEGYSVSREKKERFSLILESASTNQTSMYLCASSLGGIGQGYEQYFGPGTRLTVT.

This clone was observed many times. The V call is TRBV27, the J call TRBJ2-1; 11 bases match TRBD2. CDR1 and CDR2 (germline): MNHEY, SMNVEV (reference sequence). This CDR3 spans 16 amino acids. Unmatched junction bases numbered 6, after V lost 5 bases and J lost 3 bases. This chain's CDR3 is CASSPLAGGIYNEQFF. CDR3 DNA sequence: TGTGCCAGCAGTCCCCTAGCGGGAGGCATCTACAATGAGCAGTTCTTC.

The J gene is TRBJ1-3, the V gene TRBV11-2, with a possible D match to TRBD1 (5 bases). The CDR3 contains 14 residues. Germline assignment: CDR1 SGHAT and CDR2 FQNNGV. V was clipped by 5 bases and J by 0 bases, with 8 bases between them. The CDR3 region has the DNA TGTGCCAGCAGCGCGACAGCCTCTGGAAACACCATATATTTT. Translating it yields CASSATASGNTIYF.

The V gene is TRBV10-2, the J gene TRBJ2-1; D perhaps matches TRBD1 (5 bases). Between the trimmed V and J ends, which lost 0 bases and 5 bases, there was a span of 11 bases. CDR3 length: 15 residues. Germline assignment: CDR1 WSHSY and CDR2 SAAADI. The CDR3 is CASSESGVGNNEQFF. CDR3 nucleotide sequence: TGCGCCAGCAGTGAGTCAGGGGTAGGGAACAATGAGCAGTTCTTC.

This chain uses TRBV5-1 with TRBJ2-5; 14 bases map to TRBD2. The CDR3 runs to 16 residues. CDR1 is SGHRS, CDR2 YFSETQ, per germline. With V trimmed by 0 bases and J by 4 bases, 2 bases remained unmatched. As DNA, the CDR3 is TGCGCCAGCAGCTTGGTGGGACTAGCGGGGGCAGAGACCCAGTACTTC. This encodes CASSLVGLAGAETQYF.

In nucleotides, the CDR3 is TGTGCCAGCAGCCCCCGATACCCCTGGACAGGCGATTTACAAGAGACCCAGTACTTC. Its protein product is CASSPRYPWTGDLQETQYF. The chain combines TRBV7-2 with TRBJ2-5, with TRBD1 identical over 7 bases. V trimming: 5 bases; J trimming: 2 bases; junction bases outside the gene matches: 20. Per germline, CDR1 SGHTA and CDR2 FQGNSA. CDR3 length: 19 residues.

The J gene is TRBJ2-3, the V gene TRBV4-2; D is perhaps TRBD2 (6 bases). The CDR3 is 14 residues long. Between the trimmed V and J ends, which lost 2 bases and 6 bases, there was a span of 12 bases. Germline-derived CDR1 and CDR2 are LGHNA and YNFKEQ. CDR3 DNA sequence: TGTGCCAGCAGCCAACCGGGACTCTGGGATACGCAGTATTTT. Protein product: CASSQPGLWDTQYF.

The chain uses TRBV9 and TRBJ2-2; 7 nucleotides agree with TRBD1. J gave up 0 bases and V 4 bases, and 6 bases lay outside the gene matches. CDR3 length: 16 residues. CDR1 is SGDLS and CDR2 is YYNGEE in the germline V gene. CDR3 sequence (DNA): TGTGCCAGCAGCTCCTCCGGGACAGCGAACACCGGGGAGCTGTTTTTT. This gives the protein CASSSSGTANTGELFF.

The chain carries TRBV6-1 and TRBJ1-2, with D possibly TRBD1 on 5 matching bases. From germline, CDR1 is MNHNS and CDR2 SASEGT. With 1 base removed from V and 8 bases from J, the gap between germline ends came to 8 bases. The CDR3 contains 12 residues. The DNA of the CDR3 is TGTGCCAGCAGTGAAGGGAGGGGAGGCTACACCTTC. Amino acids: CASSEGRGGYTF.

The CDR3 reads CASANTGSNQPQHF. The CDR3 coding sequence is TGTGCTAGTGCCAATACGGGGAGCAATCAGCCCCAGCATTTT. The chain links TRBV12-5 to TRBJ1-5; the D is unclear. The CDR3 loop spans 14 amino acids. V was cut by 7 bases and J by 1 base, with 11 bases left in between. Per germline, CDR1 LGHNT and CDR2 FRNRAP.

The chain joins TRBV7-2 to TRBJ2-7; D perhaps matches TRBD1 (7 bases). V was shortened by 5 bases and J by 1 base, with 12 bases between the two germline ends. The CDR3 extends over 14 amino acids. CDR1 and CDR2 from the germline V gene are SGHTA and FQGNSA. The DNA of the CDR3 is TGTGCCAGCAGCCGCGGGACAGCTTCCTACGAGCAGTACTTC. Encoded protein: CASSRGTASYEQYF.

In DNA form, the CDR3 reads TGCGCCAGCAGCTTGGAACAGGGGGCCTACGAGCAGTACTTC. It codes for CASSLEQGAYEQYF. V gene TRBV5-1 combines with J gene TRBJ2-7, with TRBD1 identical over 8 bases. The CDR3 extends over 14 amino acids. V shed 0 bases, J shed 2 bases, and the junction held 1 base outside the gene matches. Germline V gene sequence: CDR1 SGHRS, CDR2 YFSETQ.

V usage is TRBV19 and J usage is TRBJ2-3; no clear D. Germline CDR1 and CDR2: LNHDA and SQIVND (reference sequence). CDR3 length: 11 residues. The V gene lost 3 bases and the J gene lost 4 bases, with 2 bases spanning the gap. The CDR3 loop is CASSISDTQYF. The CDR3 DNA reads TGTGCCAGTAGTATCTCAGATACGCAGTATTTT.